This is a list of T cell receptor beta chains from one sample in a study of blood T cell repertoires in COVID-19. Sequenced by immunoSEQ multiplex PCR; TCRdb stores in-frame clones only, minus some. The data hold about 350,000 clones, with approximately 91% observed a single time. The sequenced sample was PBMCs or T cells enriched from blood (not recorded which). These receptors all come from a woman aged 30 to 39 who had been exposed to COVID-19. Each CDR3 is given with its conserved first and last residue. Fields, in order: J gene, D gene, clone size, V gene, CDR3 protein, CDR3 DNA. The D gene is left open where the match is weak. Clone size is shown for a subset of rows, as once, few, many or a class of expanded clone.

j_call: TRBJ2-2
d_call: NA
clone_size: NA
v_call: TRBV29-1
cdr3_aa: CSVSERNANTGELFF
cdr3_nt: TGCAGCGTTTCCGAGCGGAACGCGAACACCGGGGAGCTGTTTTTT

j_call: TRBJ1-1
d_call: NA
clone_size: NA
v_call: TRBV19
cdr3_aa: CASHREMNTEAFF
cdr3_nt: TGTGCCAGTCACAGGGAAATGAACACTGAAGCTTTCTTT

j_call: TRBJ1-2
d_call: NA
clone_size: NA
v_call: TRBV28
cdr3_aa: CASTVGGIYGYTF
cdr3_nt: TGTGCCAGCACAGTCGGGGGGATCTATGGCTACACCTTC

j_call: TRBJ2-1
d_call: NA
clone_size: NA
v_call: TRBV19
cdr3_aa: CASSPRYSEQFF
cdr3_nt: TGTGCCAGTTCCCCCAGGTACAGTGAGCAGTTCTTC

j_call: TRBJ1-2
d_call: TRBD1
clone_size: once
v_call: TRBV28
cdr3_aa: CASSLSDRGDGYTF
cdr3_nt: TGTGCCAGCAGTTTATCGGACAGGGGGGACGGCTACACCTTC

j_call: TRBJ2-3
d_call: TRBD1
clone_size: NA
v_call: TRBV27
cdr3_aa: CASSPDRVRDTQYF
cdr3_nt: TGTGCCAGCAGTCCCGACAGGGTTAGAGATACGCAGTATTTT

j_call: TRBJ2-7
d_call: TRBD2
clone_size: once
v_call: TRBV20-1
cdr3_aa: CSASSAGGRYEQYF
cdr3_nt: TGCAGTGCTAGTTCGGCGGGAGGACGCTACGAGCAGTACTTC

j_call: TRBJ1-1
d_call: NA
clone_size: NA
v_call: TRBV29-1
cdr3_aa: CSVDGEAFF
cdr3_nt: TGCAGCGTTGACGGGGAAGCTTTCTTT

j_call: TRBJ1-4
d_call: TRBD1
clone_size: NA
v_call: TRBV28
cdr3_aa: CASSQRDSLGEKLFF
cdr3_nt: TGTGCCAGCAGTCAGAGGGACAGCCTTGGGGAAAAACTGTTTTTT

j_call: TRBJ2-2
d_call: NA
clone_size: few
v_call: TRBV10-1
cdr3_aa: CASSVEGYTGELFF
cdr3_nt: TGCGCCAGCAGTGTTGAGGGATACACCGGGGAGCTGTTTTTT

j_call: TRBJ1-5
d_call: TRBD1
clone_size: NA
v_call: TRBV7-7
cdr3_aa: CASSSRQGHSNQPQHF
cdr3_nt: TGTGCCAGCAGCTCAAGACAGGGGCATAGCAATCAGCCCCAGCATTTT

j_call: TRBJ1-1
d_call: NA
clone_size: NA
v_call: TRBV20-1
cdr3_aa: CSASRAGEAFF
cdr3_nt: TGCAGTGCTAGTAGGGCAGGGGAAGCTTTCTTT

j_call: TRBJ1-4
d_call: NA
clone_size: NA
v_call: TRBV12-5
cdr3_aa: CASGLGGPDEKLFF
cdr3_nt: TGTGCTAGTGGTTTAGGGGGACCTGATGAAAAACTGTTTTTT

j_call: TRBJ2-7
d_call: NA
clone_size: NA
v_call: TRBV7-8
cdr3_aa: CASSLEDTSYEQYF
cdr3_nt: TGTGCCAGCAGCTTAGAGGACACTTCCTACGAGCAGTACTTC

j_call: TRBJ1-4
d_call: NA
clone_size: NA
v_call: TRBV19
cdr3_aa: CASYTPDAREGEKLFF
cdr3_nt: TGTGCCAGTTATACCCCCGATGCCAGGGAGGGGGAAAAACTGTTTTTT

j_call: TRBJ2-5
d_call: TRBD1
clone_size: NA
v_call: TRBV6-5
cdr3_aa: CASSFGTGKETQYF
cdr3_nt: TGTGCCAGCAGTTTTGGGACAGGCAAAGAGACCCAGTACTTC

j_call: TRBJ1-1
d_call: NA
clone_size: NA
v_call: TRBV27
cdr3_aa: CASSLTGIIEGTEAFF
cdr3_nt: TGTGCCAGCAGTTTAACAGGCATCATAGAAGGAACTGAAGCTTTCTTT

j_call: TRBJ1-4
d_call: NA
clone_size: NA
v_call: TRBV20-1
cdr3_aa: CSASKVETNEKLFF
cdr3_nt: TGCAGTGCTAGTAAGGTGGAGACTAATGAAAAACTGTTTTTT

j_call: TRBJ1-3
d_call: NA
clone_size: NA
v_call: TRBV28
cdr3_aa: CASSTAGNTIYF
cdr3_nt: TGTGCCAGCAGCACAGCCGGAAACACCATATATTTT

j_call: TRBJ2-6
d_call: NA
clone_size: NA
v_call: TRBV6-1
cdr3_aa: CASSESGGRASGANVLTF
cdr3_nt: TGTGCCAGCAGTGAATCCGGGGGTAGGGCCTCTGGGGCCAACGTCCTGACTTTC

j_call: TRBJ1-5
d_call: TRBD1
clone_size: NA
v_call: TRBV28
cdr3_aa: CATQDRVNQPQHF
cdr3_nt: TGTGCCACCCAGGACAGGGTGAATCAGCCCCAGCATTTT

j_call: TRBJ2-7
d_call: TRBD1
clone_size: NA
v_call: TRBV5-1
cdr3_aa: CASSAGGNEQYF
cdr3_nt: TGCGCCAGCAGCGCAGGGGGTAACGAGCAGTACTTC

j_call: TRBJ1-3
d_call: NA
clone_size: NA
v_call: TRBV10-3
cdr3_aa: CAISESGVPGNTIYF
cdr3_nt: TGTGCCATCAGTGAGTCGGGAGTCCCTGGAAACACCATATATTTT

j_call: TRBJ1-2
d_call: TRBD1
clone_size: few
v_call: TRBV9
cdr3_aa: CASSVALDRGGYTF
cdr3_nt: TGTGCCAGCAGCGTAGCCCTGGACAGGGGAGGCTACACCTTC

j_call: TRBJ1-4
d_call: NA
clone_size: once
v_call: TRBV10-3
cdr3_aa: CAIGASFEEKLFF
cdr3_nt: TGTGCCATCGGCGCTAGTTTCGAGGAAAAACTGTTTTTT

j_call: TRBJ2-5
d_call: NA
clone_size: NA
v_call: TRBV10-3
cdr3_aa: CAIGGPPKETQYF
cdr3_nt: TGTGCCATCGGAGGCCCCCCGAAGGAGACCCAGTACTTC

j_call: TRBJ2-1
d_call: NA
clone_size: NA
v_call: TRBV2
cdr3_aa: CASSRTDNEQFF
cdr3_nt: TGTGCCAGCAGTCGGACTGACAATGAGCAGTTCTTC

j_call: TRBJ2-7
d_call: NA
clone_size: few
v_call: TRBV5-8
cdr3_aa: CASSFHTYEQYF
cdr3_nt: TGTGCCAGCAGCTTTCACACCTACGAGCAGTACTTC

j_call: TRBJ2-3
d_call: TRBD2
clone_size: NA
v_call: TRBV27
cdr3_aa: CASSRQASGAGLAVDTQYF
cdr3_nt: TGTGCCAGCAGTCGACAGGCTAGTGGGGCGGGACTAGCGGTAGATACGCAGTATTTT

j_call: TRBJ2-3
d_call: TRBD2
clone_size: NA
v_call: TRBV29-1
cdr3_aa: CSVQKAASGPTDTQYF
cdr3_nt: TGCAGCGTTCAGAAGGCCGCTAGCGGGCCCACAGATACGCAGTATTTT

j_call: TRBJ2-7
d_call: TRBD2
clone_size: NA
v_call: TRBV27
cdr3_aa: CASTASGRLSYEQYF
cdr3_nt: TGTGCCAGCACCGCTAGCGGGAGGCTTTCCTACGAGCAGTACTTC

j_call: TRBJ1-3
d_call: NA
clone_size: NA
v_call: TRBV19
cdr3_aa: CASSLQWSSGNTIYF
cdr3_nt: TGTGCCAGTAGTCTTCAGTGGAGCTCTGGAAACACCATATATTTT

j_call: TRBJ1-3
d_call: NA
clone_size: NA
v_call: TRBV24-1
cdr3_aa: CATSDTRAGGNTIYF
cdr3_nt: TGTGCCACCAGTGATACCCGGGCGGGTGGAAACACCATATATTTT

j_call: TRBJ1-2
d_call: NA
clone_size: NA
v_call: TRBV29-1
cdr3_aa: CSVEVRDLGGGLGYTF
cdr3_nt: TGCAGCGTTGAAGTTCGGGACCTCGGGGGGGGCCTGGGCTACACCTTC

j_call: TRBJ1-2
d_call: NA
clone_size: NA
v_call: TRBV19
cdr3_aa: CASSIDWAGYGYTF
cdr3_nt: TGTGCCAGTAGTATAGATTGGGCGGGCTATGGCTACACCTTC

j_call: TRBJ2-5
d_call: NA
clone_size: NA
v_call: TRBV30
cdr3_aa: CAWSVGETQYF
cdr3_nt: TGTGCCTGGAGTGTCGGAGAGACCCAGTACTTC

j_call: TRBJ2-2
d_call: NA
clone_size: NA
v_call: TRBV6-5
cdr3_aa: CASSYSGEAGPGELFF
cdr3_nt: TGTGCCAGCAGTTACTCAGGGGAGGCTGGTCCCGGGGAGCTGTTTTTT

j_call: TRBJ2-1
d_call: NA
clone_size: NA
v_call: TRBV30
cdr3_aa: CAWSSSPYNEQFF
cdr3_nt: TGTGCCTGGAGCTCCTCCCCGTACAATGAGCAGTTCTTC

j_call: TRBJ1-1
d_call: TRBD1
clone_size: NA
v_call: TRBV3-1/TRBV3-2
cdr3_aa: CASSQRTGLYTEAFF
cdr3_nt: TGTGCCAGCAGCCAACGGACAGGCCTATACACTGAAGCTTTCTTT

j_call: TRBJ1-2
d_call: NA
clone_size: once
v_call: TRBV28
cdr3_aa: CASSQPGSVYGYTF
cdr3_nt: TGTGCCAGCAGTCAGCCAGGCAGTGTTTATGGCTACACCTTC

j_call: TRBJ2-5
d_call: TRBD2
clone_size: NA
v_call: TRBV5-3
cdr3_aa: CARSQGLAAYQETQYF
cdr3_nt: TGTGCCAGAAGCCAGGGACTAGCGGCGTATCAAGAGACCCAGTACTTC

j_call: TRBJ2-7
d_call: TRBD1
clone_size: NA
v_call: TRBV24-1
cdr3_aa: CATSDPTGTGTYEQYF
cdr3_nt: TGTGCCACCAGTGATCCAACCGGGACAGGGACCTACGAGCAGTACTTC

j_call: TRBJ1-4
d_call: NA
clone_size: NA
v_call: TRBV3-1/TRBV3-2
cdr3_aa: CASSHGAQPLEKLFF
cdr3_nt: TGTGCCAGCAGCCATGGGGCACAGCCACTCGAAAAACTGTTTTTT

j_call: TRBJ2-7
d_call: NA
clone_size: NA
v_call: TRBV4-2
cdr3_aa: CASSQGLFETYEQYF
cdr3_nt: TGTGCCAGCAGCCAAGGTCTGTTCGAGACATACGAGCAGTACTTC

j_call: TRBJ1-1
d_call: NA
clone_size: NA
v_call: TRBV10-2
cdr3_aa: CASSLGELPPEANEAFF
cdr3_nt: TGCGCCAGCAGTTTAGGGGAATTGCCCCCTGAGGCGAATGAAGCTTTCTTT

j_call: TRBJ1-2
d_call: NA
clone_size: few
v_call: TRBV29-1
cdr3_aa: CSVPGTNTF
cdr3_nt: TGCAGCGTCCCCGGGACAAACACCTTC

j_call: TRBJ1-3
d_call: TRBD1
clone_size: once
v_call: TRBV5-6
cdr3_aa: CASSPWTGAIGNTIYF
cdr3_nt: TGTGCCAGCAGCCCGTGGACAGGGGCAATTGGAAACACCATATATTTT

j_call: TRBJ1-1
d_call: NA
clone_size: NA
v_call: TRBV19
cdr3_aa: CASSSSQFTEAFF
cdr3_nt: TGTGCCAGTAGTTCGTCGCAGTTCACTGAAGCTTTCTTT

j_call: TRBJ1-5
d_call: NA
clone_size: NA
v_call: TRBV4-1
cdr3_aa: CASKKEAGNQPQHF
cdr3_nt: TGCGCCAGCAAAAAAGAGGCGGGCAATCAGCCCCAGCATTTT

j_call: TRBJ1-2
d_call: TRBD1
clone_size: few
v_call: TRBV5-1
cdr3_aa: CASSLGQPGLHGYTF
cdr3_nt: TGCGCCAGCAGCCTGGGACAGCCGGGTCTACATGGCTACACCTTC

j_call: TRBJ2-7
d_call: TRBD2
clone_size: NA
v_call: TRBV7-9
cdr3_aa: CASSLVAGDRDEQYF
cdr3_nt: TGTGCCAGCAGCTTAGTAGCGGGTGACCGCGACGAGCAGTACTTC

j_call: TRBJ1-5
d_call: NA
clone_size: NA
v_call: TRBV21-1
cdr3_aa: CASSKGDDRAYSNQPQHF
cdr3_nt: TGTGCCAGCAGCAAAGGGGACGACAGGGCCTATAGCAATCAGCCCCAGCATTTT

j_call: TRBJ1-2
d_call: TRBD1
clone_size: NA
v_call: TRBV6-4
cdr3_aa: CASSEAGGGASGYTF
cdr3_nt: TGTGCCAGCAGTGAGGCAGGAGGGGGCGCCTCTGGCTACACCTTC